This T cell receptor (beta chain) was sequenced during a study of shared clonotypes between healthy human individuals. Naive-designated CD8 cells lacked CD45RO, were positively enriched for CCR7, and omitted terminally differentiated effector memory CD45RA+ cells. TCRdb's table, derived via immunoSEQ multiplex PCR, lists solely in-frame clones and lacks some. This sample yields about 1.9 million clones, of which around 93% are seen a single time; about 1.6% belongs to the top ten. Trimming removed 1 base at V and 2 bases at J, with 14 bases between. Germline V gene lookup returns CDR1 SGHVS and CDR2 FQNEAQ. The length of the CDR3 is 16 residues.

Sequencing input: naive CD8+ T cells from PBMCs. V and J are TRBV7-8 and TRBJ1-1; possibly TRBD1 for D (6 bases). This clonotype was obtained from a man between 18 and 35 years old in good health. Some clones in this sample may be carry-over from other donors' samples. The CDR3 reads CASSLGGTPENTEAFF. CDR3 bases: TGTGCCAGCAGCTTAGGGGGGACACCAGAAAACACTGAAGCTTTCTTT. Filled out from reference TRBV7-8 and TRBJ1-1, the complete variable domain reads GAGVSQSPRYKVAKRGQDVALRCDPISGHVSLFWYQQALGQGPEFLTYFQNEAQLDKSGLPSDRFFAERPEGSVSTLKIQRTQQEDSAVYLCASSLGGTPENTEAFFGQGTRLTVV.